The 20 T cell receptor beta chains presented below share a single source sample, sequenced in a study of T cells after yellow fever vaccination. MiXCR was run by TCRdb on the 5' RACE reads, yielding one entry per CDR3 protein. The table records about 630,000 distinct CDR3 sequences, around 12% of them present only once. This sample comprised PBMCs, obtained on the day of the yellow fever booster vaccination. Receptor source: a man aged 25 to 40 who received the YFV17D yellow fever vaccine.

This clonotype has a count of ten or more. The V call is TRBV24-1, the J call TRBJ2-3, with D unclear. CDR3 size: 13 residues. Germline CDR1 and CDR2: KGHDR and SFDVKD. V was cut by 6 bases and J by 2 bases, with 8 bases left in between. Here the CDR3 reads CATSPPDTDTQYF. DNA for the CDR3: TGTGCCACCAGTCCTCCAGACACAGATACGCAGTATTTT.

The CDR3 DNA follows: TGCAGCGTCCTGGACAGGGGGCGCGAGAACACTGAAGCTTTCTTT. The encoded protein is CSVLDRGRENTEAFF. This chain connects TRBV29-1 to TRBJ1-1; TRBD1 matches 11 bases. The CDR3 extends over 15 amino acids. J gave up 1 base and V 6 bases, and 7 bases lay outside the gene matches. CDR1 and CDR2 from the germline V gene are SQVTM and ANQGSEA.

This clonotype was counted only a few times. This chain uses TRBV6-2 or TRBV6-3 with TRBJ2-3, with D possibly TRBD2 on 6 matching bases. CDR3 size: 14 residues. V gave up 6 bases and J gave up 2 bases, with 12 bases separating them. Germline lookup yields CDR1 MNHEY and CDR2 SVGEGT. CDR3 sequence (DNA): TGTGCCAGCAGCCGTACGGGACTCACAGATACGCAGTATTTT. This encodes CASSRTGLTDTQYF.

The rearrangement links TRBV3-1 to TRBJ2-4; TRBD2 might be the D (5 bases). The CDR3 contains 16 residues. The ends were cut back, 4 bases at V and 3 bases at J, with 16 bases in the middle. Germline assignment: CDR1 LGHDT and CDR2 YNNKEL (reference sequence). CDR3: CASSPAGNSLKNIQYF. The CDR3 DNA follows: TGTGCCAGCAGCCCTGCCGGGAACAGCCTCAAAAACATTCAGTACTTC.

The CDR3 DNA sequence: TGTGCCAGCGCCCTGACTAGCGGGAGTGGAGAGACCCAGTACTTC. Translated, it gives CASALTSGSGETQYF. The chain recombines TRBV5-4 with TRBJ2-5, with 12 nucleotides matching TRBD2. Germline V gives CDR1 SGHNT, CDR2 YYREEE (reference sequence). The V segment lost 7 bases and the J segment 4 bases; nucleotides outside the gene matches: 8. This CDR3 region has 15 residues.

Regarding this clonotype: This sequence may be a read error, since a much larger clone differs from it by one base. The CDR3 bases are TGTGCCAGCAGTTTAAAGGGGACCTATGGCTACACCTTC. Protein sequence: CASSLKGTYGYTF. The genes are TRBV27 and TRBJ1-2; possibly TRBD1 for D (5 bases). V lost 2 bases to trimming and J lost 4 bases, with 8 bases between them. Germline-derived CDR1 and CDR2 are MNHEY and SMNVEV (reference sequence). CDR3 length equals 13 residues.

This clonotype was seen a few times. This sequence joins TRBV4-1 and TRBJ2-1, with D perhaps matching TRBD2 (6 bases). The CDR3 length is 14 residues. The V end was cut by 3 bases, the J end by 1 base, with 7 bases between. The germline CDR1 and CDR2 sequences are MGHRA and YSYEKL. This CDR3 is CASSHGGSYNEQFF. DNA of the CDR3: TGCGCCAGCAGCCATGGGGGGTCCTACAATGAGCAGTTCTTC.

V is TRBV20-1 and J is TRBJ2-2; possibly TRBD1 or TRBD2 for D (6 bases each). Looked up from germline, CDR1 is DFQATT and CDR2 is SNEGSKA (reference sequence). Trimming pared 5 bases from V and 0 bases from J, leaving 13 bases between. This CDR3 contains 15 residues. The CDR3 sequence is CSAPVGGSNTGELFF. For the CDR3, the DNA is TGCAGTGCTCCTGTCGGGGGCTCGAACACCGGGGAGCTGTTTTTT.

The CDR3 DNA follows: TGTGCCAGCACCACCCCCCCCGGGGAGCTGTTTTTT. Protein: CASTTPPGELFF. This chain links TRBV6-2 or TRBV6-3 with TRBJ2-2; no firm D call. With 7 bases removed from V and 6 bases from J, the gap between germline ends came to 9 bases. Per the germline V gene, CDR1 is MNHEY and CDR2 is SVGEGT. The CDR3 contains 12 residues.

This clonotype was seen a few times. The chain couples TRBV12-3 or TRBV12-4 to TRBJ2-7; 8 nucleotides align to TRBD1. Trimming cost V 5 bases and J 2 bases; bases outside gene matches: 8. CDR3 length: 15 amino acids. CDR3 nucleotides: TGTGCCAGCAGTCGCGCGACAGGGGCAACCTACGAGCAGTACTTC. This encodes CASSRATGATYEQYF.

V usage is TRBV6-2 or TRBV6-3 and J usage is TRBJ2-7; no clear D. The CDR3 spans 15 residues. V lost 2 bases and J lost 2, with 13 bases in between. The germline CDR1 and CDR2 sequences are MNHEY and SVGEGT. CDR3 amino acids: CASSYVGQLPYEQYF. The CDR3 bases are TGTGCCAGCAGTTACGTGGGTCAACTCCCCTACGAGCAGTACTTC.

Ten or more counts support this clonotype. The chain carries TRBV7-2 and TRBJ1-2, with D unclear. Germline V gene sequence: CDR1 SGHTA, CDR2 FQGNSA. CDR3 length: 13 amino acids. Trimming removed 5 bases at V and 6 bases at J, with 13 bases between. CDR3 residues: CASSLRSMDGYTF. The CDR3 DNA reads TGTGCCAGCAGCCTAAGATCGATGGATGGCTACACCTTC.

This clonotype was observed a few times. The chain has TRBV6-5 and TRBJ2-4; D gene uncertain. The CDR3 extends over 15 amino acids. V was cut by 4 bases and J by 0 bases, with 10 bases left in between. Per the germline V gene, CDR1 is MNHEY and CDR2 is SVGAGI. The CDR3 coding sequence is TGTGCCAGCAGTTCAGGCGGTCTAGCCAAAAACATTCAGTACTTC. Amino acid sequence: CASSSGGLAKNIQYF.

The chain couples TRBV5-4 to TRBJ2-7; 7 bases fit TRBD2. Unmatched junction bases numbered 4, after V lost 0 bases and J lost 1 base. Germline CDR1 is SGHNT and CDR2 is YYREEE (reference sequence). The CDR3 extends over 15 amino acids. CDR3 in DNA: TGTGCCAGCAGCTTGGATGCTAGCGGTTCCTACGAGCAGTACTTC. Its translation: CASSLDASGSYEQYF.

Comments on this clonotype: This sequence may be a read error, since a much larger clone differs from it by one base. Written as DNA, the CDR3 is TGTGCCAGCAGTTACAATACAAGGGGATACGAGCAGTACTTC. It codes for CASSYNTRGYEQYF. V and J are TRBV7-8 and TRBJ2-7; a possible D gene is TRBD1 (5 bases). The CDR3 loop spans 14 amino acids. Trimming stripped 6 bases from V and 4 bases from J, with 16 bases between. CDR1 and CDR2 (germline): SGHVS, FQNEAQ.

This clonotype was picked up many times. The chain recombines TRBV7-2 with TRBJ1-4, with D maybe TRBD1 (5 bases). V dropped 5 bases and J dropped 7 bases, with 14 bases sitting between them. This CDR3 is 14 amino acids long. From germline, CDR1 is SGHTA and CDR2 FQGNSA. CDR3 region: CASSRRQGSEKLFF. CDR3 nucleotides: TGTGCCAGCAGCCGCCGGCAGGGAAGTGAAAAACTGTTTTTT.

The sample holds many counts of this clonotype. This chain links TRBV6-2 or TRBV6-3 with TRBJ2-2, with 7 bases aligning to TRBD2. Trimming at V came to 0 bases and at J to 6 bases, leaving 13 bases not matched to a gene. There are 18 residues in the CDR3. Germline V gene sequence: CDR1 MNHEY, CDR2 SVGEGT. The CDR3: CASSYSYSGAKHAGELFF. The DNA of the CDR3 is TGTGCCAGCAGTTACTCCTACAGCGGGGCGAAACACGCCGGGGAGCTGTTTTTT.

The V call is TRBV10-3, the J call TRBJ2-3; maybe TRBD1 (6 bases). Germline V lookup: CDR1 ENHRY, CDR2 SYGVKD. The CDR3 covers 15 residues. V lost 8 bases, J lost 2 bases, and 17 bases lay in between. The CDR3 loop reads CAIEGGWRPTDTQYF. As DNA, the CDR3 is TGTGCCATCGAAGGGGGTTGGAGGCCCACAGATACGCAGTATTTT.

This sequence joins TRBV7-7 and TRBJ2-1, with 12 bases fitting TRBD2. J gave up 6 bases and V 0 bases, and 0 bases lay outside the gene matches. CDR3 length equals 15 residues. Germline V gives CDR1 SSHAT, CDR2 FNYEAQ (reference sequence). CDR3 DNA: TGTGCCAGCAGCTTAGCGACTAGCGGGGGCAATGAGCAGTTCTTC. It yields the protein CASSLATSGGNEQFF.

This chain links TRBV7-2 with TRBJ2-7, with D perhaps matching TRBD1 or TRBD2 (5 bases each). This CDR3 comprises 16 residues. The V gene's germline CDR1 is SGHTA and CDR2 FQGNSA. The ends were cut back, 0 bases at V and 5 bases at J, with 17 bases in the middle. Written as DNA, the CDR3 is TGTGCCAGCAGCTTAGCCCCCTTTGGAGAGGGGAACGAGCAGTACTTC. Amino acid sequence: CASSLAPFGEGNEQYF.